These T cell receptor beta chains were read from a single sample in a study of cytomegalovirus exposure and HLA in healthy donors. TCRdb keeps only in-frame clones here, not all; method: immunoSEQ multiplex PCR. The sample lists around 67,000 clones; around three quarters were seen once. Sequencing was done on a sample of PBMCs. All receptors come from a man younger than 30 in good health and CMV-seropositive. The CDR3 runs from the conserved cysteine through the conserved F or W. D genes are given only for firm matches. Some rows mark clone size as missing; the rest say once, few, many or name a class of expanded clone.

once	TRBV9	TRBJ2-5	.	CASSSRGGSGTQYF	TGTGCCAGCAGCTCGAGAGGTGGGAGTGGGACCCAGTACTTC
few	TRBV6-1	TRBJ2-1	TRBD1	CASSEVTGEYNEQFF	TGTGCCAGCAGTGAAGTAACAGGGGAGTACAATGAGCAGTTCTTC
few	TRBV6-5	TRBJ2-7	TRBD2	CASRIKGTSGYEQYF	TGTGCCAGCAGGATAAAGGGGACTAGCGGCTACGAGCAGTACTTC
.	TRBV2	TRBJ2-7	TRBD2	CASTRGLADPYEQYF	TGTGCCAGCACCAGGGGACTAGCGGACCCCTACGAGCAGTACTTC
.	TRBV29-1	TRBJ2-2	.	CSAGQKTGELFF	TGCAGCGCCGGACAGAAGACCGGGGAGCTGTTTTTT
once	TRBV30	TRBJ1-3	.	CAWSVGVTGNTIYF	TGTGCCTGGAGTGTAGGGGTGACTGGAAACACCATATATTTT
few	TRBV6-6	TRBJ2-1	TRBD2	CASSALTSGLNNEQFF	TGTGCCAGCAGCGCGTTGACTAGCGGCCTTAACAATGAGCAGTTCTTC
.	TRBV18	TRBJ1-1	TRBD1	CASSPTGENTEAFF	TGTGCCAGCTCACCGACAGGGGAAAACACTGAAGCTTTCTTT
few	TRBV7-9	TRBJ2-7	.	CASSLAPGHSSYEQYF	TGTGCCAGCAGCTTAGCGCCGGGACATAGCTCCTACGAGCAGTACTTC
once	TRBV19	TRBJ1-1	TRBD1	CASRDGQGDPEAFF	TGTGCCAGTAGAGACGGACAGGGGGATCCTGAAGCTTTCTTT
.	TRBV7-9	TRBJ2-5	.	CASSFASYQETQYF	TGTGCCAGCAGCTTTGCGTCTTACCAAGAGACCCAGTACTTC
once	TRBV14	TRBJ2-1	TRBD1	CASSQEQGEEFF	TGTGCCAGCAGCCAAGAACAGGGGGAGGAGTTCTTC
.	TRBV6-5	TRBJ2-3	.	CASRQGYFTDTQYF	TGTGCCAGCAGACAGGGCTATTTCACAGATACGCAGTATTTT
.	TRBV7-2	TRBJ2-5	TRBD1	CASSVQGRATQYF	TGTGCCAGCAGCGTACAGGGGCGCGCGACCCAGTACTTC
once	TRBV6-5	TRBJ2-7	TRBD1	CASSRTGWAYEQYF	TGTGCCAGCAGCAGGACAGGGTGGGCCTACGAGCAGTACTTC
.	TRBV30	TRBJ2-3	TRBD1	CAWSGTGMADTQYF	TGTGCCTGGAGTGGGACAGGGATGGCAGATACGCAGTATTTT
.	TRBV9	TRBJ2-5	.	CASSVEPLNQETQYF	TGTGCCAGCAGCGTAGAGCCCCTTAACCAAGAGACCCAGTACTTC
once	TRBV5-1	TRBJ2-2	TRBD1	CASSSGQGNTGELFF	TGCGCCAGCAGCTCGGGACAGGGGAACACCGGGGAGCTGTTTTTT
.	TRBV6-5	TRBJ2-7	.	CASSLGRRGSYEQYF	TGTGCCAGCAGTTTGGGCCGAAGGGGCTCCTACGAGCAGTACTTC
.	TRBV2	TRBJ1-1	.	CASGLNRNTEAFF	TGTGCCAGCGGACTAAACAGGAACACTGAAGCTTTCTTT
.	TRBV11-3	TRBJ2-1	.	CASSSLAGNNEQFF	TGTGCCAGCAGCTCATTAGCTGGAAACAATGAGCAGTTCTTC
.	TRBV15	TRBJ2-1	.	CATSREGDEQFF	TGTGCCACCAGCAGAGAGGGAGATGAGCAGTTCTTC
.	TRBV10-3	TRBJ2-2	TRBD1	CAISLDRGDTGELFF	TGTGCCATCAGTCTCGACAGGGGAGACACCGGGGAGCTGTTTTTT
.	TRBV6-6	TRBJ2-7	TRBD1	CAILDRDEQYF	TGTGCCATCCTCGACAGGGACGAGCAGTACTTC
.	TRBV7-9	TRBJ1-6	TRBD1	CASSLDRVVPYSPLHF	TGTGCCAGCAGCCTAGACAGGGTAGTCCCCTATTCACCCCTCCACTTT
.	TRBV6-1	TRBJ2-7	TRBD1	CASRGQGGTSYEQYF	TGTGCCAGCAGGGGACAGGGGGGGACCTCCTACGAGCAGTACTTC
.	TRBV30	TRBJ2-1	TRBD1	CAWVSTGSGEQFF	TGTGCCTGGGTTTCGACAGGGTCAGGTGAGCAGTTCTTC
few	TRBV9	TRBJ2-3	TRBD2	CASSRPGTRNDTQYF	TGTGCCAGTTCTCGGCCCGGGACTAGGAACGATACGCAGTATTTT
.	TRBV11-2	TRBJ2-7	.	CASSLGQVYEQYF	TGTGCCAGCAGCTTAGGACAGGTCTACGAGCAGTACTTC
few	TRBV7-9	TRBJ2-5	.	CASSADRRQETQYF	TGTGCCAGCAGCGCCGACAGGCGCCAAGAGACCCAGTACTTC
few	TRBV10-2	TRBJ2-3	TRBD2	CASSRLAADTQYF	TGCGCCAGCAGTCGGCTAGCGGCAGATACGCAGTATTTT
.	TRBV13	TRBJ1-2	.	CASSLKQNLYGYTF	TGTGCCAGCAGCTTAAAACAGAACCTCTATGGCTACACCTTC
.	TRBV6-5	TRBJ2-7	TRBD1	CASSEGQGTYEQYF	TGTGCCAGCAGTGAAGGACAGGGGACCTACGAGCAGTACTTC
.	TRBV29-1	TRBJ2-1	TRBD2	CSARAGGWNEQFF	TGCAGCGCCCGCGCGGGAGGGTGGAATGAGCAGTTCTTC
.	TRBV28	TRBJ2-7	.	CASSSPTGTYEQYF	TGTGCCAGCAGTTCCCCTACAGGAACCTACGAGCAGTACTTC
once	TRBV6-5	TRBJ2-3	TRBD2	CASSYSSGRGDTQYF	TGTGCCAGCAGTTACTCCTCGGGGAGGGGAGATACGCAGTATTTT
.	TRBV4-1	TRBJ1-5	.	CASSQVNGVEFVPQHF	TGCGCCAGCAGCCAAGTTAACGGGGTTGAATTCGTACCCCAGCATTTT
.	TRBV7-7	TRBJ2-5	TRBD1	CASSLGQAETQYF	TGTGCTAGCAGCCTGGGACAGGCCGAGACCCAGTACTTC
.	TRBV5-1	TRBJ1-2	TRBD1	CASSQGQDPHYGYTF	TGCGCCAGCAGCCAAGGACAGGACCCTCACTATGGCTACACCTTC
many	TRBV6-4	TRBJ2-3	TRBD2	CASSEGTSGADTQYF	TGTGCCAGCAGTGAGGGGACTAGCGGGGCAGATACGCAGTATTTT
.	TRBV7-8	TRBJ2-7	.	CASRRREGGSYEQYF	TGTGCCAGCAGAAGAAGAGAGGGTGGGTCCTACGAGCAGTACTTC
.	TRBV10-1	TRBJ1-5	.	CASTGVWNQPQHF	TGCGCCAGCACAGGGGTGTGGAATCAGCCCCAGCATTTT
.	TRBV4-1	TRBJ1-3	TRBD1	CASSQGRQGNYDTIYF	TGCGCCAGCAGCCAAGGCCGACAGGGCAACTACGACACCATATATTTT
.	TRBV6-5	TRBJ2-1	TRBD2	CASSYLRLAEQFF	TGTGCCAGCAGTTACCTAAGACTAGCTGAGCAGTTCTTC
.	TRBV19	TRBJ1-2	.	CASSIAAQGGYGYTF	TGTGCCAGTAGTATAGCCGCGCAGGGCGGCTATGGCTACACCTTC
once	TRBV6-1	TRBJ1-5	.	CASSRGRDQPQHF	TGTGCCAGCAGCCGCGGGAGGGATCAGCCCCAGCATTTT
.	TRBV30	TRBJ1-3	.	CAWSTPMLQRGNTIYF	TGTGCCTGGAGTACCCCTATGCTCCAGCGGGGAAACACCATATATTTT
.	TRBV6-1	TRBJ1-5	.	CASRSQGPQHF	TGTGCCAGCAGGTCTCAGGGGCCCCAGCATTTT
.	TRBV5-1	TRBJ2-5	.	CASSLAEETQYF	TGCGCCAGCAGCTTGGCCGAGGAGACCCAGTACTTC
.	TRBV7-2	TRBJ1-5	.	CASSWGTPGNQPQHF	TGTGCCAGCAGCTGGGGGACTCCGGGTAATCAGCCCCAGCATTTT
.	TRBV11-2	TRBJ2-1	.	CASSLDQGYNEQFF	TGTGCCAGCAGCTTAGATCAGGGTTACAATGAGCAGTTCTTC
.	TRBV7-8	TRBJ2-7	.	CASSLGSFYSEQYF	TGTGCCAGCAGCTTAGGTTCCTTTTACAGCGAGCAGTACTTC
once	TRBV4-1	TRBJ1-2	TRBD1	CASSHVGGQGAGYTF	TGCGCCAGCAGCCACGTAGGGGGACAGGGAGCCGGCTACACCTTC